A single sample gave rise to the 10 T cell receptor beta chains below, sequenced in a study of T cell responses to AZD1222 COVID-19 vaccine. Clones were read by immunoSEQ multiplex PCR, and TCRdb kept only the in-frame ones, dropping some. The table includes about 81,000 clones, around 90% detected once. Sequencing was performed on peripheral blood, taken 28 days after the second AZD1222 dose. Receptors were obtained from an adult who received the AZD1222 COVID-19 vaccine.

The chain carries TRBV5-4 and TRBJ2-1; the match to TRBD2 covers 8 bases. Germline V CDR1 and CDR2: SGHNT, YYREEE (reference sequence). CDR3 length equals 18 residues. V shed 4 bases, J shed 4 bases, and the junction held 16 bases outside the gene matches. The CDR3: CASSLPPGSGKGYNEQFF. The CDR3 nucleotides read TGTGCCAGCAGCCTCCCCCCCGGTAGCGGGAAGGGTTACAATGAGCAGTTCTTC.

The chain couples TRBV12-3 or TRBV12-4 to TRBJ2-7; 7 bases align to TRBD1. CDR3 size: 13 residues. V was pared by 6 bases and J by 6 bases, with 8 bases of the junction left unmatched. The CDR3 protein is CASRQDRYVEQYF. The CDR3 region has the DNA TGTGCCAGCAGACAGGACAGGTATGTCGAGCAGTACTTC.

The J gene is TRBJ2-7, the V gene TRBV7-3; 7 bases line up with TRBD2. Germline V CDR1 and CDR2: SGHTA, FQGTGA. J was trimmed by 7 bases and V by 0 bases; bases with no gene match: 9. CDR3 length equals 15 residues. The CDR3 protein is CASSLTGGSLEEQYF. The CDR3 nucleotides read TGTGCCAGCAGCTTAACGGGCGGGAGCTTAGAGGAGCAGTACTTC.

Only one count was recorded for this clone. J is TRBJ1-1 and V is TRBV28, with 8 positions matching TRBD1. CDR1 MDHEN and CDR2 SYDVKM come from the germline V gene. The CDR3 spans 14 residues. V lost 3 bases to trimming and J lost 8 bases; unmatched junction nucleotides: 8. CDR3 sequence: CASSFVQGVSEAFF. CDR3 bases: TGTGCCAGCAGTTTTGTACAGGGGGTCTCCGAAGCTTTCTTT.

V and J are TRBV30 and TRBJ1-3, with D unclear. CDR1 and CDR2 from the germline V gene are GTSNPN and SVGIG (reference sequence). The CDR3 has 14 residues. V gave up 0 bases and J gave up 4 bases, with 10 bases separating them. CDR3 bases: TGTGCCTGGAGTGTTTCCACCCCAGGAAACACCATATATTTT. This encodes CAWSVSTPGNTIYF.

As to this clone: Its ends do not fully match the called genes, so a read error is possible. The chain recombines TRBV5-4 with TRBJ2-1; a possible D gene is TRBD2 (6 bases). In germline, CDR1 is SGHNT, CDR2 YYREEE (reference sequence). The CDR3 is made up of 12 amino acids. The CDR3 bases are TGTGCCAGCAGCTTGGTGCCAGCGGGCCCCGTCTTC. Its translation is CASSLVPAGPVF. Supplemented by reference TRBV5-4 and TRBJ2-1, the full variable domain reads ETGVTQSPTHLIKTRGQQVTLRCSSQSGHNTVSWYQQALGQGPQFIFQYYREEENGRGNFPPRFSGLQFPNYSSELNVNALELDDSALYLCASSLVPAGPVFGPGTRLTVL.

The V and J genes are TRBV2 and TRBJ1-4; 11 positions match TRBD1. The germline gives CDR1 SNHLY, CDR2 FYNNEI. V was pared by 4 bases and J by 12 bases, with 7 bases of the junction left unmatched. The CDR3 has 14 amino acids. The CDR3 spells CASSVGTGGRELFF. The CDR3 nucleotides are TGTGCCAGCAGTGTTGGGACAGGGGGAAGGGAACTGTTTTTT.

The DNA for the CDR3 is TGTGCCAGCAGCCTCACAGGGGCCACAGATACGCAGTATTTT. Protein product: CASSLTGATDTQYF. The genes are TRBV6-5 and TRBJ2-3; 7 nucleotides match TRBD1. This CDR3 has 14 residues. Germline V gene data show CDR1 as MNHEY and CDR2 as SVGAGI. The V and J ends lost 6 bases and 2 bases, in that order; junction bases with no gene match: 5.

The chain has TRBV5-1 and TRBJ2-5; weak D call: TRBD2 (6 bases). From germline, CDR1 is SGHRS and CDR2 YFSETQ. V gave up 4 bases and J gave up 4 bases, with 17 bases separating them. This CDR3 has 15 residues. In DNA, the CDR3 is TGCGCCAGCAGCCGAACCGGGACTGCACCAGAGACCCAGTACTTC. Translating it yields CASSRTGTAPETQYF. Together with reference TRBV5-1 and TRBJ2-5, the CDR3 gives the full variable domain: KAGVTQTPRYLIKTRGQQVTLSCSPISGHRSVSWYQQTPGQGLQFLFEYFSETQRNKGNFPGRFSGRQFSNSRSEMNVSTLELGDSALYLCASSRTGTAPETQYFGPGTRLLVL.

Here the CDR3 reads CASTLTSGNTDTQYF. CDR3 coding DNA: TGTGCCAGCACACTGACTAGCGGGAACACAGATACGCAGTATTTT. This rearrangement joins TRBV28 to TRBJ2-3; 11 bases fit TRBD2. Germline lookup yields CDR1 MDHEN and CDR2 SYDVKM. The CDR3 totals 15 residues. The V and J ends lost 7 bases and 2 bases, in that order; junction bases with no gene match: 5.